The 2 T cell receptor beta chains listed next were all sequenced from one sample in a study of identical twins. TCRdb re-called the 5' RACE reads with MiXCR, one entry per CDR3 protein. The table lists about 730,000 distinct CDR3 sequences, about 20% of them singletons. This sample also appeared in a second study, on T cells expressing NK-cell markers.

The source material was PBMCs. Receptors originate from a woman aged 18 to 35 in good health.

This clonotype was recorded a few times. The J gene is TRBJ2-7, the V gene TRBV29-1; D remains ambiguous. CDR1 and CDR2 (germline): SQVTM, ANQGSEA. Trimming shortened V by 6 bases and J by 7 bases, and 13 bases separated the two germline ends. The CDR3 has 11 residues. CDR3 coding DNA: TGCAGCGTCCGGGCCGTGGGGGAGCAGTACTTC. Translation: CSVRAVGEQYF.

This chain uses TRBV7-8 with TRBJ2-3, with 9 nucleotides matching TRBD1. The V and J ends lost 5 bases and 4 bases, in that order; junction bases with no gene match: 4. Germline CDR1 reads SGHVS; CDR2 reads FQNEAQ. The CDR3 is made up of 14 amino acids. CDR3 in DNA: TGTGCCAGCAGCGCCCGGACAGGGGCAGATACGCAGTATTTT. This sequence encodes CASSARTGADTQYF.